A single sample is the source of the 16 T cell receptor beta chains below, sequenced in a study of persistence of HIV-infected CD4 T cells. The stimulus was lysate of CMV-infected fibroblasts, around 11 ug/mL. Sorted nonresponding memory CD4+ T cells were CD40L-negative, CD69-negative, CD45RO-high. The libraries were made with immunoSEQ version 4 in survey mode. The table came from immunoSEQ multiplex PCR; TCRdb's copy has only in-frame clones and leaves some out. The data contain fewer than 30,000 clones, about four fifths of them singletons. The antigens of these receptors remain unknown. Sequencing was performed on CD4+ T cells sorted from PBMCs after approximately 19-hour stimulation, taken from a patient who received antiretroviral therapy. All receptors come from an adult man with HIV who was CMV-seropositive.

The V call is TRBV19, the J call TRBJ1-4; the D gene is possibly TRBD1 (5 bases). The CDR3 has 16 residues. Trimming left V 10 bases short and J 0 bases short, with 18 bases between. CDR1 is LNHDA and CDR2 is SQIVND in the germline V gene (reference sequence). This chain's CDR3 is CATDGGQLATNEKLFF. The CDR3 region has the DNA TGTGCCACAGATGGGGGTCAACTTGCAACTAATGAAAAACTGTTTTTT.

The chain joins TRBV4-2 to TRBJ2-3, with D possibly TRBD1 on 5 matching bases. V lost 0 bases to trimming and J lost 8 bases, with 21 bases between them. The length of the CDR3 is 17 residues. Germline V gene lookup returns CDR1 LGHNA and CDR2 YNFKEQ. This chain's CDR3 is CASSQEGSGLALGTQYF. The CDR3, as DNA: TGTGCCAGCAGCCAAGAAGGCTCAGGGTTGGCCTTGGGTACGCAGTATTTT.

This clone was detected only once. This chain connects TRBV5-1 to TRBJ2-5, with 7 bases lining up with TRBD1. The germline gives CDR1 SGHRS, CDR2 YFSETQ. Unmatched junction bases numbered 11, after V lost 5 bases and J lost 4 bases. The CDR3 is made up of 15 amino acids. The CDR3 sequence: CASSPEGAGGETQYF. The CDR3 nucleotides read TGCGCCAGCAGTCCTGAGGGGGCGGGTGGAGAGACCCAGTACTTC. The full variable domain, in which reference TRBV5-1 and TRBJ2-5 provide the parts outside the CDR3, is KAGVTQTPRYLIKTRGQQVTLSCSPISGHRSVSWYQQTPGQGLQFLFEYFSETQRNKGNFPGRFSGRQFSNSRSEMNVSTLELGDSALYLCASSPEGAGGETQYFGPGTRLLVL.

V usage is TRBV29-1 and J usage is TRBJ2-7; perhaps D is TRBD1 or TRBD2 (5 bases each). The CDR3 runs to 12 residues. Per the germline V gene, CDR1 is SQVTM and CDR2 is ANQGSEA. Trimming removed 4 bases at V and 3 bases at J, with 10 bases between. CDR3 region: CSVGDPRYEQYF. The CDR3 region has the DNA TGCAGCGTTGGGGACCCTCGCTACGAGCAGTACTTC.

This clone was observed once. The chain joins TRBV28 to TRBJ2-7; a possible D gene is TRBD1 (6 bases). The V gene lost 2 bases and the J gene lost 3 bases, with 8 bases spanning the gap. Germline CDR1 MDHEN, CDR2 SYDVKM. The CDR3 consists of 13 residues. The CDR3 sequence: CASSLTGLYEQYF. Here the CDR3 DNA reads TGTGCCAGCAGTTTAACAGGGCTCTACGAGCAGTACTTC.

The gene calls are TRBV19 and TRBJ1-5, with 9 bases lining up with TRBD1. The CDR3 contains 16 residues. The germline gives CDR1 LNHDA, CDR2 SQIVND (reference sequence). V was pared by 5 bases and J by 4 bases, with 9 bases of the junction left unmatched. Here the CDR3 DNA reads TGTGCCAGTAGTTTTCCGGGACAGGGAAAGAATCAGCCCCAGCATTTT. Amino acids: CASSFPGQGKNQPQHF.

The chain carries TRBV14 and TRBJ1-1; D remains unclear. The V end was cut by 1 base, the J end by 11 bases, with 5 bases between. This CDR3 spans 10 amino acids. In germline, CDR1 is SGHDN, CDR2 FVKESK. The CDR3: CASSQVRAFF. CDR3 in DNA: TGTGCCAGCAGCCAAGTCCGTGCTTTCTTT.

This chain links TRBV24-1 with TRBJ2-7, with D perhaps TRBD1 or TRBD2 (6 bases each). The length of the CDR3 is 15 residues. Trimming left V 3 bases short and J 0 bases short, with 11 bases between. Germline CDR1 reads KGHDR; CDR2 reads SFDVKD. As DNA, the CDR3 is TGTGCCACCAGTGATGGGGGGCTGGCCTCCTACGAGCAGTACTTC. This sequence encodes CATSDGGLASYEQYF.

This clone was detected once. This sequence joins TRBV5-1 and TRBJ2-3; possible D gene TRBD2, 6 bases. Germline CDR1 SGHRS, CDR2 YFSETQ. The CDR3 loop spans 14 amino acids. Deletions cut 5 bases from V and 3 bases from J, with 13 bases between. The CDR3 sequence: CASRSAGWTDTQYF. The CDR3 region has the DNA TGCGCCAGCAGATCCGCGGGGTGGACAGATACGCAGTATTTT. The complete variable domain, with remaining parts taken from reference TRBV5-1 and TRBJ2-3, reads KAGVTQTPRYLIKTRGQQVTLSCSPISGHRSVSWYQQTPGQGLQFLFEYFSETQRNKGNFPGRFSGRQFSNSRSEMNVSTLELGDSALYLCASRSAGWTDTQYFGPGTRLTVL.

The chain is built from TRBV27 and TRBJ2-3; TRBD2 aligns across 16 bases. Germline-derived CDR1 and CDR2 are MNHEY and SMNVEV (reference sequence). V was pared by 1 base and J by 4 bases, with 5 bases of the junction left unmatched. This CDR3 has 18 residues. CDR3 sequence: CASSLFGTSGGAADTQYF. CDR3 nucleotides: TGTGCCAGCAGTTTATTTGGGACTAGCGGGGGGGCAGCAGATACGCAGTATTTT.

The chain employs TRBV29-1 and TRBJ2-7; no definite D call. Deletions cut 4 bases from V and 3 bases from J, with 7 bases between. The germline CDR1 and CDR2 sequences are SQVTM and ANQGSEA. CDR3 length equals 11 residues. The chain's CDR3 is CSVGEIYEQYF. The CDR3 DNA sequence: TGCAGCGTTGGAGAAATCTACGAGCAGTACTTC.

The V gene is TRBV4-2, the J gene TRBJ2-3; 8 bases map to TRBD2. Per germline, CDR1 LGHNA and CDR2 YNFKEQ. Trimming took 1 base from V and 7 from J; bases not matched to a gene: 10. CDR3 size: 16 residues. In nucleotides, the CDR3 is TGTGCCAGCAGCCAAGTACTAGCGGCCACCCCCCATACGCAGTATTTT. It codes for CASSQVLAATPHTQYF.

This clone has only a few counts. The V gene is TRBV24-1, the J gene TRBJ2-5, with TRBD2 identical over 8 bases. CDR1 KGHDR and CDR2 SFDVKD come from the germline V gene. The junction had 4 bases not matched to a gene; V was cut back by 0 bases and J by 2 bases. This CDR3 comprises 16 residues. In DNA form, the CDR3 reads TGTGCCACCAGTGATTTGAGCGCGGGGGGTCAAGAGACCCAGTACTTC. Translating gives CATSDLSAGGQETQYF.

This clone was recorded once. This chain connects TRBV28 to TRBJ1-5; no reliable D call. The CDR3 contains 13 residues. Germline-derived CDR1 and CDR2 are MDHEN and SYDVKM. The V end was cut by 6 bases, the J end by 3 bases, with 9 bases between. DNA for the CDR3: TGTGCCAGCAGGGAGCGGACCAATCAGCCCCAGCATTTT. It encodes CASRERTNQPQHF.

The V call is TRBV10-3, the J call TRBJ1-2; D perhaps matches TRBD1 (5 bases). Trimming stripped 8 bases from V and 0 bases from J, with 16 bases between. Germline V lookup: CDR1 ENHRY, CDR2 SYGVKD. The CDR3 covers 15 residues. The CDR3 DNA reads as TGTGCCATCTCAGGGTCCCCCCTAGCTAACTATGGCTACACCTTC. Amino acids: CAISGSPLANYGYTF.

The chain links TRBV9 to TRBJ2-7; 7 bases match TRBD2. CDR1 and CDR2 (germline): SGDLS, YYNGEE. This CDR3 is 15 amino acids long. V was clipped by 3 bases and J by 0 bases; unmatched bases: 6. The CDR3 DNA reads TGTGCCAGCAGCGGTATGGCTAGCGGCTCCTACGAGCAGTACTTC. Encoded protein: CASSGMASGSYEQYF.